Listed below are T cell receptor beta chains from one sample, sequenced in a study of shared clonotypes between healthy human individuals. TCRdb's copy holds only in-frame clones and misses some; the assay was immunoSEQ multiplex PCR. The data contain around 600,000 clones, 85% to 95% of them singletons. Sequencing was carried out using naive CD8+ T cells sorted from blood. These receptors came from a woman in her 30s in good health. CDR3s include the opening cysteine and the closing phenylalanine or tryptophan. The D gene is left open where the match is weak. Some rows mark clone size as missing; the rest say once, few, many or name a class of expanded clone.

D gene	V gene	J gene	clone size	CDR3 DNA	CDR3 protein
.	TRBV5-1	TRBJ2-7	.	TGCGCCAGCAGCTTGGTTCTGGGGGCCTACGAGCAGTACTTC	CASSLVLGAYEQYF
TRBD1	TRBV4-1	TRBJ2-1	.	TGCGCCAGCAGCCAAACAGACAGGGCCCCCCTCGGCTCCTACAATGAGCAGTTCTTC	CASSQTDRAPLGSYNEQFF
.	TRBV7-9	TRBJ2-5	.	TGTGCCAGCAGTCCACCTCGGCGTGGGCAAGAGACCCAGTACTTC	CASSPPRRGQETQYF
.	TRBV6-1	TRBJ1-2	.	TGTGCCAGCAGTGAAGCCCACTCCCGGGACTATGGCTACACCTTC	CASSEAHSRDYGYTF
.	TRBV11-2	TRBJ2-1	once	TGTGCCAGCAGCTCATTGGCAGGTTCTGAGCAGTTCTTC	CASSSLAGSEQFF
TRBD2	TRBV7-8	TRBJ2-7	.	TGTGCCAGCAGCTTGGCCGGGACTAGCGGCTACGAGCAGTACTTC	CASSLAGTSGYEQYF
TRBD1	TRBV2	TRBJ2-7	.	TGTGCCAGCAGTACCGGGAACAGGGGCTACGAGCAGTACTTC	CASSTGNRGYEQYF
.	TRBV29-1	TRBJ1-2	.	TGCAGCGTTCTAGGTACCAACTATGGCTACACCTTC	CSVLGTNYGYTF
.	TRBV27	TRBJ2-7	.	TGTGCCAGCAGTTCAGAGGGTTTCTGGTTATACGAGCAGTACTTC	CASSSEGFWLYEQYF
.	TRBV5-6	TRBJ2-1	.	TGTGCCAGCAGCTTGCGGCGGGACGGTTTGAATGAGCAGTTCTTC	CASSLRRDGLNEQFF
.	TRBV5-4	TRBJ2-1	.	TGTGCCAGCAGCCTTGGCCTGGGGGAGCAGTTCTTC	CASSLGLGEQFF
.	TRBV5-6	TRBJ2-7	few	TGTGCCAGCAGCGAAATCGGTGACGAGCAGTACTTC	CASSEIGDEQYF
.	TRBV19	TRBJ2-2	.	TGTGCCAGTAGTATAGTGGCTAGTCGGGACGGGGAGCTGTTTTTT	CASSIVASRDGELFF
TRBD2	TRBV7-9	TRBJ2-2	.	TGTGCCAGCAGTGGAACGACTAGCGGGAATGTTCCCGGGGAGCTGTTTTTT	CASSGTTSGNVPGELFF
TRBD2	TRBV27	TRBJ2-2	.	TGTGCCAGCAGTGGGGGGACTAGCGGGAACACCGGGGAGCTGTTTTTT	CASSGGTSGNTGELFF
.	TRBV7-2	TRBJ1-4	.	TGTGCCAGCAGCTTAGGGCGCCAGGGGAATAATGAAAAACTGTTTTTT	CASSLGRQGNNEKLFF
.	TRBV5-4	TRBJ1-4	.	TGTGCCAGCAGCCTATTAAAGGGAGGGGAAAAACTGTTTTTT	CASSLLKGGEKLFF
TRBD2	TRBV4-1	TRBJ2-7	.	TGCGCCAGCAGCTCGGGGACTAGCGGGAGTTATAGCTCCTACGAGCAGTACTTC	CASSSGTSGSYSSYEQYF
TRBD2	TRBV5-4	TRBJ2-1	.	TGTGCCAGCATCCACCCGGGAGGGCAGCAGTTCTTC	CASIHPGGQQFF
.	TRBV27	TRBJ1-3	.	TGTGCCAGCAGCCAAGACAGGACCTCTGGAAACACCATATATTTT	CASSQDRTSGNTIYF
.	TRBV6-4	TRBJ1-1	.	TGTGCCAGCAGTAACAGTCACACTGAAGCTTTCTTT	CASSNSHTEAFF
.	TRBV11-2	TRBJ2-5	.	TGTGCCAGCAGCTCCACGTGGGGCCAAGAGACCCAGTACTTC	CASSSTWGQETQYF
.	TRBV28	TRBJ2-7	.	TGTGCCAGCAGTTTTAGGGGCCGGGGCGAGCAGTACTTC	CASSFRGRGEQYF
.	TRBV7-9	TRBJ2-7	.	TGTGCCAGCAGCTTAGGGTCCCGCTCCTACGAGCAGTACTTC	CASSLGSRSYEQYF
TRBD2	TRBV28	TRBJ2-3	.	TGTGCCAGCAGTATCCCTAGCGGTCAAACAGATACGCAGTATTTT	CASSIPSGQTDTQYF
.	TRBV11-2	TRBJ2-3	once	TGTGCCAGCAGCTTAGCTAGCCCAGATACGCAGTATTTT	CASSLASPDTQYF
.	TRBV7-8	TRBJ2-7	.	TGTGCCAGCAGCTTATGGCGTACCTCCTACGAGCAGTACTTC	CASSLWRTSYEQYF
TRBD1	TRBV5-6	TRBJ2-3	.	TGTGCCAGCAGCTGGGGACAGGGAATGGAGACAGATACGCAGTATTTT	CASSWGQGMETDTQYF
TRBD1	TRBV18	TRBJ2-7	.	TGTGCCAGCTCACTAGTGACAGGGAACGAGCAGTACTTC	CASSLVTGNEQYF
TRBD2	TRBV28	TRBJ2-3	.	TGTGCCAGCAGTTTGTCCCTAGCGGGAGAGCCAGATACGCAGTATTTT	CASSLSLAGEPDTQYF
.	TRBV4-1	TRBJ2-7	once	TGCGCCAGCAGCTTCAACCACGGGGACCTCGACGAGCAGTACTTC	CASSFNHGDLDEQYF
.	TRBV10-2	TRBJ2-7	.	TGCGCCAGTGCTAATAGCGGATCCACCTACGAGCAGTACTTC	CASANSGSTYEQYF
.	TRBV4-1	TRBJ1-1	.	TGCGCCAGCAGCCAGGTAAATAGAGCTTTCTTT	CASSQVNRAFF
.	TRBV6-4	TRBJ2-2	.	TGTGCCAGCAGTGTTGGGCCCGATCCCGGGGAGCTGTTTTTT	CASSVGPDPGELFF
.	TRBV7-6	TRBJ2-7	.	TGTGCCAGCAGCTTAGGGCTTTCCTACGAGCAGTACTTC	CASSLGLSYEQYF
.	TRBV6-1	TRBJ1-1	.	TGTGCCAGCAGTGAAGCGGCGGCAGTCATGAACACTGAAGCTTTCTTT	CASSEAAAVMNTEAFF
.	TRBV4-1	TRBJ1-4	.	TGCGCCAGCAGCTTAGTCCCATATAGGGTAGATGAAAAACTGTTTTTT	CASSLVPYRVDEKLFF
TRBD2	TRBV4-2	TRBJ2-7	.	TGTGCCAGCAGCCAAGAGGCTAGCGGGATGCCCTACGAGCAGTACTTC	CASSQEASGMPYEQYF
.	TRBV7-8	TRBJ1-5	.	TGTGCCAGCAGCTTAGGTAGTTTTAATCAGCCCCAGCATTTT	CASSLGSFNQPQHF
.	TRBV27	TRBJ2-2	once	.	CASSTSTGPGELFF
TRBD2	TRBV6-5	TRBJ2-7	.	TGTGCCAGCAGTCTAGCGGGAGTGTGGTGGGAGCAGTACTTC	CASSLAGVWWEQYF
.	TRBV5-1	TRBJ2-1	.	TGCGCCAGCAGCTTGGCGGCAGACAATGAGCAGTTCTTC	CASSLAADNEQFF
TRBD1	TRBV10-2	TRBJ2-7	.	TGCGCCAGCAGTAATGCCGGGACAGGGATCTACGAGCAGTACTTC	CASSNAGTGIYEQYF
.	TRBV10-3	TRBJ1-1	.	TGTGCCATCAGTGAGTCTGGGGGATCGCCCACTGAAGCTTTCTTT	CAISESGGSPTEAFF
.	TRBV27	TRBJ1-1	once	TGTGCCAGCAGTTTTGGACAGAACACTGAAGCTTTCTTT	CASSFGQNTEAFF
.	TRBV9	TRBJ1-1	.	TGTGCCAGCAGCGTAGCCGAATGGACTGAAGCTTTCTTT	CASSVAEWTEAFF
TRBD1	TRBV14	TRBJ1-4	.	TGTGCCAGCAGCCAACCAGGGACAGGGCACGAAAAACTGTTTTTT	CASSQPGTGHEKLFF
TRBD1	TRBV11-2	TRBJ2-7	few	TGTGCCAGCAGCTTAGGCCCGGGACAGGCGAACTACGAGCAGTACTTC	CASSLGPGQANYEQYF
TRBD2	TRBV10-2	TRBJ2-2	.	TGCGCCAGCCAGACCGGGGGGTTTGGGGAGCTGTTTTTT	CASQTGGFGELFF
.	TRBV27	TRBJ1-2	.	TGTGCCAGCAGTTTGGGAACTGGGGTTGGCTACACCTTC	CASSLGTGVGYTF
.	TRBV4-1	TRBJ1-2	.	TGCGCCAGCAGCACCTCTGGGACTGTTTCAGGCTATGGCTACACCTTC	CASSTSGTVSGYGYTF
.	TRBV19	TRBJ1-5	once	TGTGCCACACGAGCGGGTAGCAATCAGCCCCAGCATTTT	CATRAGSNQPQHF
.	TRBV5-4	TRBJ2-7	.	TGTGCCAGCAGCTTGAATGGCGCAGGCTACTACGAGCAGTACTTC	CASSLNGAGYYEQYF
.	TRBV25-1	TRBJ2-5	.	TGTGCCAGCAGTGAATATAAGGGGGGGGTTGACGAGACCCAGTACTTC	CASSEYKGGVDETQYF